These 23 T cell receptor beta chains share one sample of origin, sequenced in a study of T cell repertoires in cytomegalovirus infection (dated by TCRdb to between 2018 and 2021). Their specific antigens are unknown. Instrument on record: Illumina HiSeq 1500. Clones were called with MiXCR by TCRdb after fastp trimmed the public reads at Q25, and only in-frame beta chains were retained. A single entry per CDR3 protein holds the most common genes and DNA from its merged rows. Counted in this sample were 200,000 to 250,000 distinct CDR3 sequences; roughly two fifths of them appeared once. The ten biggest clones cover approximately 59% of the sample. The treatment or condition label for this specimen denotes: in vitro stimulation with specific CMV peptide epitopes to enrich CMV-specific T cells. The specimen was CD8+ T cells from cultured PBMCs, collected from culture after CMV antigen stimulation. Receptors were obtained from a human donor in good health (CMV status not recorded). Some clones in this sample may be carry-over from other donors' samples.

V is TRBV2 and J is TRBJ2-5, with D tentatively TRBD1 (6 bases). The V gene's germline CDR1 is SNHLY and CDR2 FYNNEI. The CDR3 loop spans 15 amino acids. V lost 7 bases to trimming and J lost 1 base, with 16 bases between them. CDR3 nucleotide sequence: TGTGCCAGCACAATTGGGGGACACCTCCAAGAGACCCAGTACTTC. Amino acid sequence: CASTIGGHLQETQYF.

This clonotype has only a few counts. The chain is built from TRBV29-1 and TRBJ1-2, with D possibly being TRBD1 (6 bases). Trimming stripped 3 bases from V and 4 bases from J, with 15 bases between. This CDR3 contains 14 residues. Germline assignment: CDR1 SQVTM and CDR2 ANQGSEA. The DNA of the CDR3 is TGCAGCGTTGAGGCGGGGGGCTGGGTCTATGGCTACACCTTC. Translated: CSVEAGGWVYGYTF.

This rearrangement joins TRBV12-5 to TRBJ1-2, with D unresolved. This CDR3 has 14 residues. Between the trimmed V and J ends, which lost 6 bases and 6 bases, there was a span of 17 bases. From germline, CDR1 is LGHNT and CDR2 FRNRAP. The CDR3 DNA sequence: TGTGCTAGTGGCGGGGTACTGACGACCCATGGCTACACCTTC. The encoded protein is CASGGVLTTHGYTF.

This clonotype was counted ten times or more. The chain has TRBV7-2 and TRBJ2-7; possibly TRBD2 for D (8 bases). Germline V gene data show CDR1 as SGHTA and CDR2 as FQGNSA. V was pared by 5 bases and J by 6 bases, with 23 bases between. This CDR3 region has 16 residues. The chain's CDR3 is CASSPEWGGRTGEQYF. The CDR3 coding sequence is TGTGCCAGCAGCCCCGAATGGGGCGGGAGGACAGGCGAGCAGTACTTC.

This chain joins TRBV9 and TRBJ1-1; D is ambiguous. V was trimmed by 0 bases and J by 2 bases, leaving 14 bases between them. Germline CDR1 SGDLS, CDR2 YYNGEE. This CDR3 is 16 amino acids long. The CDR3 is CASSVDYRGTNTEAFF. CDR3 coding DNA: TGTGCCAGCAGCGTAGATTACCGGGGAACAAACACTGAAGCTTTCTTT.

This clonotype was found a few times. The chain joins TRBV11-2 to TRBJ2-3; the match to TRBD2 covers 8 bases. This CDR3 has 16 residues. Germline V gene lookup returns CDR1 SGHAT and CDR2 FQNNGV. The trim removed 8 bases at V and 4 bases at J, leaving 14 bases unmatched. The CDR3 DNA is TGTGCCAGCTCTGAGACGGGGGGGGCAAATGCAGATACGCAGTATTTT. The encoded protein is CASSETGGANADTQYF.

This clonotype came up many times. This chain joins TRBV4-2 and TRBJ2-1; TRBD2 matches at 12 bases. The junction had 14 bases not matched to a gene; V was cut back by 1 base and J by 4 bases. CDR1 and CDR2 from the germline V gene are LGHNA and YNFKEQ. The CDR3 consists of 20 residues. The CDR3 here is CASSQVGGRLAGERYNEQFF. The CDR3 DNA is TGTGCCAGCAGCCAAGTTGGAGGTAGACTAGCGGGAGAGCGTTACAATGAGCAGTTCTTC.

In regard to this clonotype: An end of the junction does not agree with germline; a read error may underlie this. The CDR3 nucleotides read TGTGCCAGCAGCCAAATACAGGGACTTCTCCACGAGCAGTACTTC. Translating gives CASSQIQGLLHEQYF. The chain uses TRBV4-1 and TRBJ2-7; D is tentatively TRBD1 or TRBD2 (6 bases each). The CDR3 has 15 residues. Germline-derived CDR1 and CDR2 are MGHRA and YSYEKL.

The chain is built from TRBV27 and TRBJ2-3; D is unclear. The CDR3 spans 13 residues. The V and J ends lost 0 bases and 4 bases respectively, with 5 bases between them. Germline loops: CDR1 MNHEY, CDR2 SMNVEV (reference sequence). The CDR3 sequence is CASSLSSADTQYF. CDR3 DNA: TGTGCCAGCAGTTTATCCTCGGCAGATACGCAGTATTTT.

In this sample, this clonotype turned up once. A read error may produce the germline difference seen at one junction end. This sequence joins TRBV27 and TRBJ2-3; 10 positions agree with TRBD2. The CDR3 is 17 amino acids. CDR1 and CDR2 from the germline V gene are MNHEY and SMNVEV (reference sequence). CDR3 region: CASSLTGLAGVTDTHYF. The CDR3, as DNA: TGTGCCAGCAGTTTGACAGGGCTAGCGGGGGTCACAGATACGCACTATTTT.

The chain employs TRBV7-9 and TRBJ2-6; D not resolved. Trimming shortened V by 5 bases and J by 0 bases, and 8 bases separated the two germline ends. CDR1 is SEHNR and CDR2 is FQNEAQ in the germline V gene (reference sequence). The CDR3 extends over 15 amino acids. In DNA form, the CDR3 reads TGTGCCAGCAGCCGAAAACACTCTGGGGCCAACGTCCTGACTTTC. It codes for CASSRKHSGANVLTF. Drawing the rest from reference TRBV7-9 and TRBJ2-6, the complete variable domain is DTGVSQNPRHKITKRGQNVTFRCDPISEHNRLYWYRQTLGQGPEFLTYFQNEAQLEKSRLLSDRFSAERPKGSFSTLEIQRTEQGDSAMYLCASSRKHSGANVLTFGAGSRLTVL.

Only a few counts were recorded for this clonotype. The genes are TRBV19 and TRBJ1-5, with a weak D call TRBD1 (5 bases). The germline V gene has CDR1 LNHDA and CDR2 SQIVND (reference sequence). Between the trimmed V and J ends, which lost 5 bases and 3 bases, there was a span of 14 bases. The CDR3 runs to 15 residues. The CDR3, as DNA: TGTGCCAGTAGTCTGCGGGACTTATACAATCAGCCCCAGCATTTT. Translating gives CASSLRDLYNQPQHF.

The CDR3: CSADTGTGGTSGNTIYF. The CDR3 DNA is TGCAGTGCTGATACCGGGACAGGGGGGACCTCTGGAAACACCATATATTTT. The chain joins TRBV20-1 to TRBJ1-3; 11 bases fit TRBD1. This CDR3 is 17 amino acids long. CDR1 is DFQATT and CDR2 is SNEGSKA in the germline V gene (reference sequence). The junction had 9 bases not matched to a gene; V was cut back by 5 bases and J by 0 bases.

The sample holds one count of this clonotype. At one boundary the junction diverges from the germline segment, which might be a read error. This sequence joins TRBV12-3 or TRBV12-4 and TRBJ2-1; either TRBD1 or TRBD2 may supply D (5 bases each). This CDR3 has 20 residues. CDR3 sequence reads: CASSSLSLLGGESSYNEKFF. The CDR3 DNA reads as TGTGCCAGCAGCTCCCTAAGCCTACTTGGGGGAGAAAGTTCCTACAATGAGAAGTTCTTC.

The V gene is TRBV20-1, the J gene TRBJ2-3, with TRBD1 identical over 8 bases. The trim removed 6 bases at V and 6 bases at J, leaving 8 bases unmatched. The CDR3 is 13 residues long. The V gene's germline CDR1 is DFQATT and CDR2 SNEGSKA (reference sequence). This CDR3 reads CSARGLVDDTQYF. DNA for the CDR3: TGCAGTGCCAGGGGGCTGGTCGATGATACGCAGTATTTT.

V and J are TRBV6-2 or TRBV6-3 and TRBJ1-2, with D hard to call. Germline-derived CDR1 and CDR2 are MNHEY and SVGEGT. The length of the CDR3 is 11 residues. V was shortened by 7 bases and J by 8 bases, with 11 bases between the two germline ends. DNA for the CDR3: TGTGCCAGCACCCCCGGTGGCGGCTACACCTTC. Translation gives CASTPGGGYTF.

The chain recombines TRBV7-9 with TRBJ1-5, with unresolved D. CDR1 and CDR2 from the germline V gene are SEHNR and FQNEAQ (reference sequence). This CDR3 has 15 residues. V lost 3 bases and J lost 4, with 13 bases in between. CDR3 in DNA: TGTGCCAGCAGCTTGGCCGCAGACAAGAATCAGCCCCAGCATTTT. Its translation is CASSLAADKNQPQHF.

The rearrangement links TRBV5-1 to TRBJ2-1, with 8 bases lining up with TRBD2. The CDR3 is 16 amino acids. J was trimmed by 0 bases and V by 4 bases; bases with no gene match: 6. Germline values: CDR1 SGHRS, CDR2 YFSETQ. CDR3 coding DNA: TGCGCCAGCAGCCCATTAGCGGGAATCTCCTACAATGAGCAGTTCTTC. This sequence encodes CASSPLAGISYNEQFF.

The chain couples TRBV7-9 to TRBJ1-5, with D possibly matching TRBD1 (6 bases). The CDR3 is 13 residues long. The V gene's germline CDR1 is SEHNR and CDR2 FQNEAQ (reference sequence). V lost 1 base to trimming and J lost 15 bases, with 16 bases between them. The CDR3 nucleotides are TGTGCCAGCAGCTTAGGGGGGACACCCGAATGGCATTTT. This codes for CASSLGGTPEWHF.

This clonotype showed up just a few times. The chain joins TRBV27 to TRBJ2-2; D unclear. V dropped 0 bases and J dropped 5 bases, with 13 bases sitting between them. Germline assignment: CDR1 MNHEY and CDR2 SMNVEV (reference sequence). The CDR3 sequence is 16 residues long. CDR3 sequence: CASSLSVGTGTGELFF. The CDR3 DNA reads as TGTGCCAGCAGTTTATCTGTGGGCACTGGGACCGGGGAGCTGTTTTTT.

The genes are TRBV27 and TRBJ2-1, with a weak D call TRBD2 (5 bases). Germline loops: CDR1 MNHEY, CDR2 SMNVEV (reference sequence). The CDR3 loop spans 17 amino acids. V was shortened by 0 bases and J by 0 bases, with 12 bases between the two germline ends. The CDR3, as DNA: TGTGCCAGCAGTTTATCGGAACGAGAGGGCTCCTACAATGAGCAGTTCTTC. This codes for CASSLSEREGSYNEQFF.

In its sample, this clonotype was seen many times. The V call is TRBV7-2, the J call TRBJ2-1, with D possibly matching TRBD2 (6 bases). Trimming removed 6 bases from V and 0 bases from J, with 21 bases in between. Germline V lookup: CDR1 SGHTA, CDR2 FQGNSA. The CDR3 contains 18 residues. The CDR3 protein is CASRNPLGGISSYNEQFF. The CDR3, as DNA: TGTGCCAGCAGGAACCCCTTGGGCGGGATAAGCTCCTACAATGAGCAGTTCTTC.

V and J are TRBV7-9 and TRBJ2-7; tentative D call: TRBD2 (6 bases). Trimming removed 7 bases from V and 2 bases from J, with 15 bases in between. Germline V lookup: CDR1 SEHNR, CDR2 FQNEAQ (reference sequence). The CDR3 runs 14 residues. The CDR3 here is CASTREHRPYEQYF. The CDR3 DNA reads TGTGCCAGCACCCGGGAGCATCGACCCTACGAGCAGTACTTC.